This T cell receptor (beta chain) stems from a study of cytomegalovirus exposure and HLA in healthy donors. Whole-study context: Both the 100 to 150 validation repertoires and the roughly 700 first-cohort repertoires used the same platform, as reported by a later analysis. Study observations and caveats: Cytomegalovirus-associated TCR beta chains were listed, numbering 150 to 200. The study found most TCR sequences rare, yet found some public TCRs in many donors.

Turning to this clone: Its antigen remains unknown.

Data came from immunoSEQ multiplex PCR; TCRdb stores just in-frame clones and leaves some out. The table includes 100,000 to 150,000 clones, more than 75% detected once. The sequence came from a man aged 18 to 30 in good health and CMV-seronegative. Sample: PBMCs.

In nucleotides, the CDR3 is TGTGCCAGCGCCCCGGGGGGCGCAGGGTTCACTGAAGCTTTCTTT. Its protein product is CASAPGGAGFTEAFF. The chain combines TRBV7-6 with TRBJ1-1, with D maybe TRBD1 (6 bases). V shed 8 bases and J shed 4 bases, with 20 bases lying between them. The CDR3 length is 15 residues. Germline CDR1 reads SGHVS; CDR2 reads FNYEAQ.